This TCR beta chain stems from a study of shared clonotypes between healthy human individuals. Overall study findings and caveats: Generally, naive subsets came out with larger estimated richness than memory subsets.

Here immunoSEQ multiplex PCR was the method, and the copy in TCRdb shows in-frame clones only, minus some. Here the sample spans hundreds of thousands of clones, approximately 96% being singletons. The germline V gene encodes CDR1 MDHEN and CDR2 SYDVKM. V gave up 5 bases and J gave up 12 bases, with 20 bases separating them. The CDR3 has 14 amino acids. As concerns this clone: Antigen: not known.

Positively selected for CCR7, the CD45RO-negative cells used as naive CD8 cells excluded terminally differentiated effector memory CD45RA+ cells. This chain uses TRBV28 with TRBJ2-1; D unclear. This clonotype originated in a woman aged 25-40 years in good health. The specimen sequenced was naive CD8+ T cells sorted from blood. CDR3 coding DNA: TGTGCCAGCAGTAGGCCTCTTGGTTGGGTGGGGCAGTTCTTC. This codes for CASSRPLGWVGQFF.